The present TCR beta chain was sequenced within a study of blood T cell repertoires in COVID-19. Overall study context: Acute-phase and convalescent COVID-19 samples originated in the United States, Italy and Spain. PBMCs, B-cell-depleted T cells, or T cells were the source of the cDNA or gDNA that made up the material.

Under the authors' procedure: Estimated nucleated cell counts came from reference gene primer amplification. Method: immunoSEQ multiplex PCR; TCRdb's copy keeps in-frame clones and lacks some. That table is the source of V, J and clone size, and D and trimming were worked out from the DNA. The table records approximately 150,000 clones, more than 70% of them present only once. The V end lost 2 bases, the J end lost 4 bases, and 14 bases lay between the germline ends. CDR3 length equals 15 residues. Germline CDR1 is MNHEY and CDR2 is SVGAGI. The sample taken for sequencing was peripheral blood. This receptor was identified in a human donor in a cohort sampled during active COVID-19. This sequence joins TRBV6-5 and TRBJ2-5; TRBD2 is a possible D gene (7 bases). In DNA, the CDR3 is TGTGCCAGCAGTTACGCCAGGGGAGGGGGAGAGACCCAGTACTTC. This gives the protein CASSYARGGGETQYF.